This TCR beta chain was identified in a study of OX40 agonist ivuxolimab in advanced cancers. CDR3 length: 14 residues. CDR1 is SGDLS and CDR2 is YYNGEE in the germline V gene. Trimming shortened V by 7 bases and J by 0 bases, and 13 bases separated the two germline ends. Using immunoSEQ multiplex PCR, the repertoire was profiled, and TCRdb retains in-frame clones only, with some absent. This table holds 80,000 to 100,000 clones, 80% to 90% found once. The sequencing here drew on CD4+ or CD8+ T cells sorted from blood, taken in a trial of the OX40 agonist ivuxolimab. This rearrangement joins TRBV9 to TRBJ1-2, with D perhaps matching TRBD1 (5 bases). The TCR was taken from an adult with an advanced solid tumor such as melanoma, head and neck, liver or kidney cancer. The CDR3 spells CASGGGRSNYGYTF. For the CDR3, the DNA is TGTGCCAGCGGCGGGGGGAGGTCTAACTATGGCTACACCTTC.